The source of this T cell receptor beta chain is a study of response to subunit inactivated influenza vaccine. Via MiXCR, TCRdb re-called the RT-PCR reads, giving one row per CDR3 protein. There are fewer than 350,000 distinct CDR3 sequences in the sample; 20% to 25% occur only once, and roughly 10% lies in the top ten. CDR1 SGHAT and CDR2 FQNNGV come from the germline V gene. This CDR3 is built from 16 residues. V was pared by 3 bases and J by 6 bases, with 11 bases of the junction left unmatched. This rearrangement joins TRBV11-2 to TRBJ2-7; 10 nucleotides agree with TRBD1. Specimen: PBMCs from blood, collected about 20 months after vaccination. This sequence originates from a man between 50 and 70 years old who received an inactivated influenza vaccine. The CDR3 nucleotides are TGTGCCAGCAGCTTTTCCTTTGGGACAGGGGTTGGCGAGCAGTACTTC. As protein: CASSFSFGTGVGEQYF. The full variable domain, completed using reference TRBV11-2 and TRBJ2-7, is EAGVAQSPRYKIIEKRQSVAFWCNPISGHATLYWYQQILGQGPKLLIQFQNNGVVDDSQLPKDRFSAERLKGVDSTLKIQPAKLEDSAVYLCASSFSFGTGVGEQYFGPGTRLTVT.